Shown below are 16 T cell receptor beta chains from a single sample sequenced in a study of CD8 T cells in ankylosing spondylitis. TCRdb fed the 5' RACE reads into MiXCR, producing one record per CDR3 protein. Altogether about 250,000 distinct CDR3 sequences are present, roughly 32% being singletons, with the ten largest covering around 4.5%. What was sequenced was blood, either unsorted or a sorted T cell fraction (not recorded which). The receptor source for this set is a male donor with ankylosing spondylitis or in good health (not recorded which).

This clonotype has just a few counts. The V gene is TRBV29-1, the J gene TRBJ2-1, with 8 bases fitting TRBD1. Germline CDR1 is SQVTM and CDR2 is ANQGSEA. The CDR3 totals 13 residues. V shed 3 bases, J shed 8 bases, and the junction held 6 bases outside the gene matches. The CDR3 nucleotides are TGCAGCGTTGATGGCCAGGGGGCAGATGAGCAGTTCTTC. Translating gives CSVDGQGADEQFF.

V usage is TRBV12-3 or TRBV12-4 and J usage is TRBJ1-4; D perhaps matches TRBD1 (5 bases). The CDR3 contains 14 residues. Trimming took 7 bases from V and 7 from J, leaving 16 bases between them. The CDR3 sequence: CASTLGGTREKLFF. The CDR3 DNA sequence: TGTGCCAGCACCCTCGGGGGTACCCGTGAAAAACTGTTTTTT.

V and J are TRBV5-1 and TRBJ2-7, with 12 bases fitting TRBD1. CDR3 length: 14 residues. Germline V gives CDR1 SGHRS, CDR2 YFSETQ. The ends lost 3 bases at V and 6 bases at J; junction bases unmatched: 4. CDR3 amino acids: CASSSGQGAVEQYF. For the CDR3, the DNA is TGCGCCAGCAGCTCGGGACAGGGGGCCGTCGAGCAGTACTTC.

In its sample, this clonotype was seen a few times. The V and J genes are TRBV20-1 and TRBJ1-5; D not resolved. The CDR3 is 15 amino acids. CDR1 is DFQATT, CDR2 SNEGSKA, per germline (reference sequence). Trimming shortened V by 5 bases and J by 1 base, and 15 bases separated the two germline ends. The CDR3 reads CSAQRGEGSNQPQHF. CDR3 nucleotide sequence: TGCAGTGCTCAACGCGGGGAGGGCAGCAATCAGCCCCAGCATTTT.

The chain joins TRBV7-9 to TRBJ2-3, with 12 bases that match TRBD2. Germline CDR1 is SEHNR and CDR2 is FQNEAQ (reference sequence). V dropped 5 bases and J dropped 3; count of bases not matched to a gene: 6. The length of the CDR3 is 16 residues. CDR3 residues: CASSPRTSGETDTQYF. CDR3 sequence (DNA): TGTGCCAGCAGCCCGCGGACTAGCGGGGAAACAGATACGCAGTATTTT.

This sequence joins TRBV9 and TRBJ2-5; D unclear. Germline CDR1 reads SGDLS; CDR2 reads YYNGEE. V lost 0 bases to trimming and J lost 2 bases, with 8 bases between them. The CDR3 is 14 amino acids. CDR3 in DNA: TGTGCCAGCAGCGTAGCTCTCCAGCAAGAGACCCAGTACTTC. Its protein is CASSVALQQETQYF.

This clonotype showed up just a few times. The rearrangement uses TRBV24-1 and TRBJ2-1; D is perhaps TRBD1 or TRBD2 (7 bases each). The CDR3 covers 17 residues. Germline CDR1 KGHDR, CDR2 SFDVKD. V lost 4 bases and J lost 4, with 19 bases in between. CDR3 sequence reads: CATSEAGPLQGYNEQFF. CDR3 nucleotide sequence: TGTGCCACCAGTGAAGCGGGACCGCTACAGGGGTACAATGAGCAGTTCTTC.

In nucleotides, the CDR3 is TGTGCCAGCACCCTCGTGGCCTTTAATGAAGCTTTCTTT. It encodes CASTLVAFNEAFF. This chain connects TRBV28 to TRBJ1-1; D is unclear. Germline CDR1 reads MDHEN; CDR2 reads SYDVKM. Trimming pared 7 bases from V and 7 bases from J, leaving 16 bases between. The CDR3 length is 13 residues.

CDR3 coding DNA: TGCAGCGTTGGTCAGCGGGGGGAAGAGACCCAGTACTTC. Amino acid sequence: CSVGQRGEETQYF. The rearrangement joins TRBV29-1 to TRBJ2-5; 9 nucleotides align to TRBD2. This CDR3 contains 13 residues. Germline CDR1 reads SQVTM; CDR2 reads ANQGSEA. V trimming: 4 bases; J trimming: 3 bases; junction bases outside the gene matches: 3.

In the case of this clonotype: This may stem from a read error, because a much larger clone lies one nucleotide away. The rearrangement links TRBV20-1 to TRBJ2-7; TRBD1 or TRBD2 may be the D gene (6 bases each). CDR3 length: 15 residues. The germline CDR1 and CDR2 sequences are DFQATT and SNEGSKA (reference sequence). Trimming pared 3 bases from V and 5 bases from J, leaving 20 bases between. CDR3 bases: TGCAGTGCTAGGGACTTCGAGGGGGAGGCCCACGAGCAGTACTTC. Translation gives CSARDFEGEAHEQYF.

The rearrangement uses TRBV7-2 and TRBJ2-7; D is unresolved. Germline CDR1 SGHTA, CDR2 FQGNSA. The CDR3 loop spans 15 amino acids. Between the trimmed V and J ends, which lost 6 bases and 0 bases, there was a span of 15 bases. DNA of the CDR3: TGTGCCAGCAGACGTGGCAGATCTTCCTCCTACGAGCAGTACTTC. The encoded protein is CASRRGRSSSYEQYF.

This clonotype was counted only a few times. The chain uses TRBV20-1 and TRBJ2-3; 9 positions match TRBD1. Germline CDR1 and CDR2: DFQATT and SNEGSKA (reference sequence). V gave up 6 bases and J gave up 4 bases; unmatched junction bases: 14. CDR3 size: 16 residues. CDR3 region: CSAPGKGQGGSDTQYF. The CDR3 DNA reads as TGCAGTGCGCCAGGCAAGGGACAGGGTGGGTCAGATACGCAGTATTTT.

V gene TRBV20-1 combines with J gene TRBJ1-6, with D hard to call. The CDR3 is 17 amino acids. Germline V lookup: CDR1 DFQATT, CDR2 SNEGSKA (reference sequence). V was cut by 0 bases and J by 0 bases, with 12 bases left in between. The CDR3 DNA is TGCAGTGCTAGAGATATCCAGGCCAGCTCCTATAATTCACCCCTCCACTTT. This gives the protein CSARDIQASSYNSPLHF.

V gene TRBV2 combines with J gene TRBJ2-7; possibly TRBD1 for D (5 bases). This CDR3 spans 12 amino acids. The germline V and J ends were trimmed by 8 bases and 2 bases, with 10 bases remaining between them. CDR1 and CDR2 from the germline V gene are SNHLY and FYNNEI. The CDR3 DNA reads as TGTGCCAGCCTGACGGACACCTACGAGCAGTACTTC. Translated: CASLTDTYEQYF.

V gene TRBV12-2 combines with J gene TRBJ1-2. TRBV12-2 is a pseudogene. The CDR3 extends over 12 amino acids. CDR3 nucleotide sequence: TGTGCAAGTCGCCCCAATTTACGCGGCTACACCTTC. It is translated as CASRPNLRGYTF.

This rearrangement joins TRBV20-1 to TRBJ2-7, with D possibly TRBD1 on 5 matching bases. Between the trimmed V and J ends, which lost 0 bases and 5 bases, there was a span of 14 bases. The CDR3 totals 14 residues. Per germline, CDR1 DFQATT and CDR2 SNEGSKA (reference sequence). CDR3 sequence (DNA): TGCAGTGCTAGAGAGCACAGGACGATCCACGAGCAGTACTTC. Its translation: CSAREHRTIHEQYF.